The 9 T cell receptor beta chains reported below all come from one sample, sequenced in a study of Graves' ophthalmopathy and Graves' hyperthyroidism. RNA transcripts were the template, and TCR beta CDR3 regions were amplified from them. The authors performed first-round RT-PCR with HTBI primers and then a second-round multiplex PCR. MiXCR, run by TCRdb on the multiplex PCR reads, gives a single entry per CDR3 protein. The sample has some 520,000 distinct CDR3 sequences; about 15% are singletons. Input material: blood. These receptors were collected from a woman in her 30s with Graves' ophthalmopathy.

The table lists this clonotype with a few counts. At one end the junction does not follow the germline gene, possibly because of a read error. CDR3: CASSLGLLAKNIKYF. The CDR3 coding sequence is TGTGCCAGCAGCTTGGGTTTGTTAGCCAAAAACATTAAGTACTTC. This chain connects TRBV13 to TRBJ2-4, with D uncertain. CDR3 length: 15 amino acids. The germline CDR1 and CDR2 sequences are PRHDT and FYEKMQ (reference sequence).

The chain couples TRBV11-2 to TRBJ2-2; perhaps D is TRBD1 or TRBD2 (6 bases each). V gave up 5 bases and J gave up 4 bases, with 14 bases separating them. The germline CDR1 and CDR2 sequences are SGHAT and FQNNGV. This CDR3 comprises 15 residues. For the CDR3, the DNA is TGTGCCAGCAGCCAACAGAGGGGGGCCACCGGGGAGCTGTTTTTT. Protein product: CASSQQRGATGELFF.

This clonotype was detected a few times. The rearrangement uses TRBV3-1 and TRBJ2-5; 8 bases line up with TRBD1. In germline, CDR1 is LGHDT, CDR2 YNNKEL (reference sequence). The CDR3 extends over 14 amino acids. The trim removed 4 bases at V and 4 bases at J, leaving 5 bases unmatched. CDR3 protein: CASSLRTGSETQYF. CDR3 nucleotide sequence: TGTGCCAGCAGCCTTAGGACAGGGTCAGAGACCCAGTACTTC.

This clonotype was counted at least ten times. The rearrangement joins TRBV28 to TRBJ1-2; D is possibly TRBD1 (5 bases). Trimming took 1 base from V and 0 from J, leaving 9 bases between them. Germline CDR1 and CDR2: MDHEN and SYDVKM. The CDR3 contains 15 residues. CDR3 sequence reads: CASSLLQATNYGYTF. The CDR3 DNA follows: TGTGCCAGCAGTTTATTACAGGCAACTAACTATGGCTACACCTTC.

At least ten counts were recorded for this clonotype. This chain links TRBV20-1 with TRBJ2-7; D gene ambiguous. The CDR3 has 13 residues. The V end was cut by 4 bases, the J end by 4 bases, with 14 bases between. Germline CDR1 and CDR2: DFQATT and SNEGSKA (reference sequence). For the CDR3, the DNA is TGCAGTGCTATACGTTCCCCCCCTTACGAGCAGTACTTC. Encoded protein: CSAIRSPPYEQYF.

This clonotype has a count of ten or more. V is TRBV20-1 and J is TRBJ2-7; 12 nucleotides line up with TRBD2. This CDR3 comprises 14 residues. Germline V gene data show CDR1 as DFQATT and CDR2 as SNEGSKA (reference sequence). With 3 bases clipped from V and 2 bases from J, the junction kept 2 bases outside the gene matches. The CDR3 reads CSARRLAGAYEQYF. The CDR3 DNA reads as TGCAGTGCTAGGCGACTAGCGGGAGCCTACGAGCAGTACTTC.

This chain connects TRBV2 to TRBJ1-3, with a possible D match to TRBD1 (6 bases). The CDR3 runs 13 residues. V was shortened by 11 bases and J by 2 bases, with 13 bases between the two germline ends. The germline V gene encodes CDR1 SNHLY and CDR2 FYNNEI. CDR3 bases: TGTGCCGGAAGACAGGAGGCTGGAAACACCATATATTTT. It codes for CAGRQEAGNTIYF.

Many counts were recorded for this clonotype. The gene calls are TRBV6-2 or TRBV6-3 and TRBJ1-2, with a tentative D call TRBD1 (5 bases). CDR1 is MNHEY, CDR2 SVGEGT, per germline. The CDR3 is 16 residues long. V was clipped by 3 bases and J by 1 base, with 15 bases between them. The CDR3 region is CASSYLRAGNNYGYTF. Here the CDR3 DNA reads TGTGCCAGCAGTTATCTCAGGGCTGGAAATAACTATGGCTACACCTTC.

Worth noting for this clonotype: Here the CDR3 omits its conserved ending phenylalanine or tryptophan, so a read error is the likely source. The CDR3, as DNA: TGTGCCAGCAGCGAGAGTGGGGTAAGGTCCTACGAGCAGTACTAC. It encodes CASSESGVRSYEQYY. The gene calls are TRBV27 and TRBJ2-7; D is undetermined. Germline-derived CDR1 and CDR2 are MNHEY and SMNVEV (reference sequence). The CDR3 covers 15 residues. V lost 6 bases, J lost 1 base, and 16 bases lay in between.